One sample yielded the 23 T cell receptor beta chains listed below, sequenced in a study of beta chain features in type 1 diabetes (dated by TCRdb to 2016 to 2019). Receptors were amplified or captured by the immunoSEQ multiplex PCR assay. All of the isolated RNA was reverse transcribed with the High Capacity cDNA Reverse Transcription Kit, so expressed TCRB transcripts were sequenced. The immuneACCESS repertoire file appears here via TCRdb, limited to in-frame rearrangements. These files lack a portion of the clones; in checked studies, under half of the deficit traces to unresolved V genes, and the cause of the others is not known. The sample has under 350,000 clones on record, roughly 24% of them singletons. More than 0.009% of the sample is taken by the ten largest. The study at large found these results: A moderate but significant shortening of TCRB CDR3 length was observed in type 1 diabetes patients in all four CD4+ subsets.

Their target antigens are unknown. Specimen: naive CD4+ T cells from blood. Interpreted using the paper, the cell subset or site label stands for: true naive CD4+ T cells. All receptors come from a woman aged 25 to 39 with type 1 diabetes.

In this sample, this clone turned up a few times. The chain joins TRBV5-1 to TRBJ2-1; 8 bases map to TRBD1. Trimming at V came to 5 bases and at J to 5 bases, leaving 12 bases not matched to a gene. The CDR3 loop spans 16 amino acids. Germline values: CDR1 SGHRS, CDR2 YFSETQ. The DNA for the CDR3 is TGCGCCAGCAGTTTGCCCCGGACAGGGTTTGACAATGAGCAGTTCTTC. It is translated as CASSLPRTGFDNEQFF.

This clone was observed a few times. This chain connects TRBV28 to TRBJ1-2; 7 positions match TRBD1. Per germline, CDR1 MDHEN and CDR2 SYDVKM. V lost 3 bases to trimming and J lost 7 bases; unmatched junction nucleotides: 2. CDR3 length equals 12 residues. The CDR3 coding sequence is TGTGCCAGCAGTTTGGCAGGGGGTGGCTACACCTTC. Translation gives CASSLAGGGYTF.

Concerning this clone itself: The same CDR3 is also encoded by other DNA sequences in this sample. The genes are TRBV7-9 and TRBJ1-2, with 7 bases aligning to TRBD1. This CDR3 is 12 amino acids long. The J segment lost 4 bases and the V segment lost 5 bases, leaving 1 base of the junction unmatched. The germline V gene encodes CDR1 SEHNR and CDR2 FQNEAQ (reference sequence). The CDR3 sequence is CASSRDSYGYTF. As DNA, the CDR3 is TGTGCCAGCAGCCGGGACAGCTATGGCTACACCTTC. Looking up the rest from reference TRBV7-9 and TRBJ1-2 gives the full variable domain: DTGVSQNPRHKITKRGQNVTFRCDPISEHNRLYWYRQTLGQGPEFLTYFQNEAQLEKSRLLSDRFSAERPKGSFSTLEIQRTEQGDSAMYLCASSRDSYGYTFGSGTRLTVV.

The V and J genes are TRBV7-9 and TRBJ2-3; 9 bases are shared with TRBD2. The CDR3 runs 16 residues. Germline V gene sequence: CDR1 SEHNR, CDR2 FQNEAQ (reference sequence). The junction had 3 bases not matched to a gene; V was cut back by 1 base and J by 1 base. In DNA, the CDR3 is TGTGCCAGCAGCTTAGGACTAGCGGAGCGCACAGATACGCAGTATTTT. This gives the protein CASSLGLAERTDTQYF.

About this clone: The same CDR3 arises from other DNA sequences in this sample as well. The CDR3 reads CAWSAGGGYTF. CDR3 DNA sequence: TGTGCCTGGAGCGCCGGAGGTGGCTACACCTTC. J is TRBJ1-2 and V is TRBV30; D unclear. This CDR3 contains 11 residues. Deletions cut 3 bases from V and 7 bases from J, with 9 bases between. CDR1 and CDR2 from the germline V gene are GTSNPN and SVGIG (reference sequence). The variable domain in full, completed from reference TRBV30 and TRBJ1-2, reads SQTIHQWPATLVQPVGSPLSLECTVEGTSNPNLYWYRQAAGRGLQLLFYSVGIGQISSEVPQNLSASRPQDRQFILSSKKLLLSDSGFYLCAWSAGGGYTFGSGTRLTVV.

This chain connects TRBV30 to TRBJ2-3, with no clear D. The CDR3 totals 13 residues. The V gene lost 0 bases and the J gene lost 6 bases, with 10 bases spanning the gap. Germline V lookup: CDR1 GTSNPN, CDR2 SVGIG (reference sequence). CDR3 residues: CAWSVLIGDTQYF. DNA of the CDR3: TGTGCCTGGAGTGTCCTCATCGGGGATACGCAGTATTTT.

The chain employs TRBV29-1 and TRBJ2-5, with TRBD2 as a possible D gene (5 bases). Germline CDR1 and CDR2: SQVTM and ANQGSEA. Deletions cut 7 bases from V and 5 bases from J, with 14 bases between. The CDR3 length is 12 residues. The CDR3 sequence is CSGEGGDETQYF. The CDR3 region has the DNA TGCAGCGGCGAGGGTGGAGATGAGACCCAGTACTTC.

The chain joins TRBV7-8 to TRBJ2-1; possible D gene TRBD1, 5 bases. V lost 0 bases, J lost 3 bases, and 9 bases lay in between. The germline V gene has CDR1 SGHVS and CDR2 FQNEAQ. The CDR3 is 15 residues long. The CDR3 DNA is TGTGCCAGCAGCTTAGCCGACAGTTACTACAATGAGCAGTTCTTC. Amino acids: CASSLADSYYNEQFF.

This clone showed up just once. This chain joins TRBV5-6 and TRBJ2-5; 8 bases match TRBD2. The CDR3 length is 16 residues. Per germline, CDR1 SGHDT and CDR2 YYEEEE. V dropped 0 bases and J dropped 5; count of bases not matched to a gene: 9. In DNA form, the CDR3 reads TGTGCCAGCAGCTTGGTAGCGGGGCCGGTATCGGAGACCCAGTACTTC. Translated: CASSLVAGPVSETQYF.

The chain recombines TRBV25-1 with TRBJ2-5, with D perhaps matching TRBD2 (7 bases). This CDR3 comprises 14 residues. With 7 bases removed from V and 4 bases from J, the gap between germline ends came to 16 bases. From germline, CDR1 is MGHDK and CDR2 SYGVNS. CDR3 region: CASIRGGVGETQYF. The CDR3 bases are TGTGCCAGCATCAGGGGAGGGGTTGGAGAGACCCAGTACTTC.

V gene TRBV9 combines with J gene TRBJ2-2; TRBD2 aligns across 8 bases. The CDR3 length is 17 residues. Germline CDR1 and CDR2: SGDLS and YYNGEE. V lost 0 bases, J lost 4 bases, and 8 bases stayed unmatched. CDR3 amino acids: CASSVAPSGQATGELFF. CDR3 in DNA: TGTGCCAGCAGCGTAGCTCCTAGCGGGCAGGCCACCGGGGAGCTGTTTTTT.

This clone turned up a few times. The V and J genes are TRBV30 and TRBJ2-7, with TRBD2 identical over 12 bases. The CDR3 has 14 amino acids. Germline V CDR1 and CDR2: GTSNPN, SVGIG (reference sequence). Trimming took 4 bases from V and 5 from J; bases not matched to a gene: 6. The CDR3 nucleotides are TGTGCCTGGACTATGACTAGCGGGAGAGACGAGCAGTACTTC. Protein sequence: CAWTMTSGRDEQYF.

Only a few counts were recorded for this clone. The rearrangement links TRBV19 to TRBJ2-5; the D gene is possibly TRBD2 (5 bases). The V and J ends lost 5 bases and 4 bases respectively, with 20 bases between them. The CDR3 sequence is 16 residues long. Germline assignment: CDR1 LNHDA and CDR2 SQIVND (reference sequence). The CDR3, as DNA: TGTGCCAGTAGTGCCCTCGGGATAATGTCAGGAGAGACCCAGTACTTC. It yields the protein CASSALGIMSGETQYF.

The chain joins TRBV19 to TRBJ2-6; possible D gene TRBD2, 5 bases. The CDR3 covers 14 residues. V was trimmed by 8 bases and J by 0 bases, leaving 8 bases between them. CDR1 and CDR2 from the germline V gene are LNHDA and SQIVND (reference sequence). The CDR3, as DNA: TGTGCCAGTTCAGACTACTCTGGGGCCAACGTCCTGACTTTC. Amino acid sequence: CASSDYSGANVLTF. The full variable domain, completed using reference TRBV19 and TRBJ2-6, is DGGITQSPKYLFRKEGQNVTLSCEQNLNHDAMYWYRQDPGQGLRLIYYSQIVNDFQKGDIAEGYSVSREKKESFPLTVTSAQKNPTAFYLCASSDYSGANVLTFGAGSRLTVL.

V usage is TRBV5-1 and J usage is TRBJ1-2; D possibly corresponds to TRBD1 (6 bases). The CDR3 runs 14 residues. Germline loops: CDR1 SGHRS, CDR2 YFSETQ. Trimming cost V 5 bases and J 4 bases, with 15 bases left between them. The CDR3 nucleotides are TGCGCCAGCAGATTCTCCACAGGGCCCTATGGCTACACCTTC. Amino acid sequence: CASRFSTGPYGYTF.

Only a few counts were recorded for this clone. V usage is TRBV11-2 and J usage is TRBJ1-1; D gene ambiguous. Trimming cost V 5 bases and J 4 bases, with 14 bases left between them. CDR1 SGHAT and CDR2 FQNNGV come from the germline V gene. The CDR3 covers 14 residues. The CDR3 DNA follows: TGTGCCAGCAGCGAGAGACGGGGAGTCACTGAAGCTTTCTTT. Its translation is CASSERRGVTEAFF. Full variable domain (rest looked up from reference TRBV11-2 and TRBJ1-1): EAGVAQSPRYKIIEKRQSVAFWCNPISGHATLYWYQQILGQGPKLLIQFQNNGVVDDSQLPKDRFSAERLKGVDSTLKIQPAKLEDSAVYLCASSERRGVTEAFFGQGTRLTVV.

The V call is TRBV9, the J call TRBJ1-1; D is undetermined. The CDR3 has 14 residues. Looked up from germline, CDR1 is SGDLS and CDR2 is YYNGEE. V lost 3 bases, J lost 5 bases, and 14 bases lay in between. CDR3 nucleotide sequence: TGTGCCAGCAGCGCCCGGGAGTCGGGGACTGAAGCTTTCTTT. This codes for CASSARESGTEAFF.

This clone occurred a few times. This chain links TRBV28 with TRBJ1-1; tentative D call: TRBD1 (6 bases). Germline V gene sequence: CDR1 MDHEN, CDR2 SYDVKM. The CDR3 extends over 16 amino acids. Trimming cost V 3 bases and J 0 bases, with 14 bases left between them. CDR3 nucleotide sequence: TGTGCCAGCAGTTTTTGGGGACAACCTTTGAACACTGAAGCTTTCTTT. This translates into CASSFWGQPLNTEAFF.

The chain employs TRBV4-1 and TRBJ2-2; TRBD2 is a possible D gene (5 bases). CDR1 MGHRA and CDR2 YSYEKL come from the germline V gene. This CDR3 has 17 amino acids. The ends were cut back, 0 bases at V and 4 bases at J, with 15 bases in the middle. In DNA form, the CDR3 reads TGCGCCAGCAGCCAAGAGCGGGTCTTAGGGAGCACCGGGGAGCTGTTTTTT. The encoded protein is CASSQERVLGSTGELFF.

This CDR3 is CASTLLGQGNDEQYF. In DNA form, the CDR3 reads TGTGCCAGCACCCTCTTGGGACAGGGAAACGACGAGCAGTACTTC. The chain joins TRBV28 to TRBJ2-7; TRBD1 matches at 9 bases. J lost 5 bases, V lost 7 bases, and 12 bases had no gene match. Germline CDR1 reads MDHEN; CDR2 reads SYDVKM. The CDR3 is 15 residues long.

The rearrangement links TRBV5-1 to TRBJ2-1, with D perhaps matching TRBD2 (6 bases). Trimming took 0 bases from V and 10 from J, leaving 14 bases between them. This CDR3 contains 14 residues. Germline CDR1 and CDR2: SGHRS and YFSETQ. The CDR3 DNA is TGCGCCAGCAGCTTGGCGGCCCTCCGGGAGGAGCAGTTCTTC. Residues: CASSLAALREEQFF.

V and J are TRBV29-1 and TRBJ2-1; the D gene is possibly TRBD2 (5 bases). Germline CDR1 and CDR2: SQVTM and ANQGSEA. The V gene lost 4 bases and the J gene lost 9 bases, with 13 bases spanning the gap. The CDR3 has 12 amino acids. The CDR3 nucleotides read TGCAGCGTTGCCGCCCCTGGAGGTGAGCAGTTCTTC. This translates into CSVAAPGGEQFF.

The V gene is TRBV9, the J gene TRBJ1-5; TRBD1 matches 8 bases. The CDR3 spans 15 residues. CDR1 and CDR2 from the germline V gene are SGDLS and YYNGEE. V shed 3 bases and J 5 bases; nucleotides not matched to a gene: 7. CDR3: CASSGPTGEYQPQHF. CDR3 nucleotides: TGTGCCAGCAGCGGGCCGACAGGGGAATATCAGCCCCAGCATTTT. The full variable domain, rest sourced from reference TRBV9 and TRBJ1-5, is DSGVTQTPKHLITATGQRVTLRCSPRSGDLSVYWYQQSLDQGLQFLIQYYNGEERAKGNILERFSAQQFPDLHSELNLSSLELGDSALYFCASSGPTGEYQPQHFGDGTRLSIL.